This TCR beta chain was documented in a study of CD8+ T cells in alopecia areata. This sample's treatment: oral pan-JAK inhibitor, 5-10 mg twice daily. cDNA serving as the sequencing template came from extracted, reverse transcribed RNA. The method was immunoSEQ multiplex PCR; TCRdb's version includes in-frame clones alone and lacks a portion of them. This sample yields 90,000 to 100,000 clones, of which under 70% are seen a single time; less than 20% belongs to the top ten. The CDR3 sequence is 15 residues long. From germline, CDR1 is MNHEY and CDR2 SMNVEV (reference sequence). Losses at the gene ends were 3 bases for V and 5 bases for J; bases not matched to a gene: 5.

Specimen: CD8+ T cells sorted from blood, collected at week 4, from a patient treated with tofacitinib. The clonotype originates from a human donor with alopecia areata. The chain has TRBV27 and TRBJ2-1, with 9 bases identical to TRBD2. CDR3 amino acids: CASSFGAGGNNEQFF. DNA of the CDR3: TGTGCCAGCAGTTTCGGAGCGGGGGGAAACAATGAGCAGTTCTTC.